This T cell receptor beta chain was retrieved from a study of technical replicates of blood from a handful of donors. The protocol was immunoSEQ multiplex PCR, while the TCRdb copy is restricted to in-frame clones and leaves out a portion. The sample contains some 12,000 clones, around 95% of which appear only once. The CDR3 loop spans 14 amino acids. Trimming removed 7 bases at V and 7 bases at J, with 19 bases between. Per the germline V gene, CDR1 is SEHNR and CDR2 is FQNEAQ (reference sequence). The chain carries TRBV7-9 and TRBJ2-5; D is possibly TRBD2 (5 bases). The specimen was PBMCs. The clonotype originates from a human donor in good health. CDR3 sequence reads: CASTAGLGIGTQYF. The CDR3 DNA follows: TGTGCCAGCACCGCGGGCCTCGGTATAGGGACCCAGTACTTC.